This TCR beta chain was sequenced in a study of blood T cell repertoires in COVID-19 (TCRdb year 2020). Some background on the complete study: The collaborator samples originated in the United States, Italy and Spain and spanned the acute and convalescent phases of COVID-19. The material from the prospective study consisted of cDNA or gDNA derived from T cells, B-cell-depleted T cells, or PBMCs. Deeply sampled blood TCRbeta repertoires from subjects exposed to, actively infected with, or recovered from COVID-19 were included in the dataset. A freely available public database, intended as a resource for researchers studying the immune response to SARS-CoV-2, is where the repertoires were released. The samples were drawn from two sources: the first 160 participants of the ongoing ImmuneRACE study, and 1,000 to 1,500 subjects contributed by 6 global collaborators. Nearly every sample came with metadata listing a de-identified subject ID, COVID-19 status, age in years and sex. Where available, HLA class I and class II types were taken from metadata supplied by the sample provider and were not determined by assay-based typing. Study-wide conclusions, independent of this receptor: Clinical and demographic metadata were provided uncurated, with the amount varying by source and participant.

Each collaborating institution followed its own protocols to collect whole blood in K2EDTA tubes. For TCRbeta analysis, collaborators shipped samples in one of three forms: frozen whole blood, isolated PBMCs, or DNA extracted from either of those sample types. TCRbeta CDR3 regions were amplified from genomic DNA by means of the immunoSEQ Assay, a bias-controlled multiplex PCR. Under the source paper's analysis protocol: Within the assay, amplification of reference gene primers was used to estimate how many nucleated cells each sample contained. Sequence reads were collapsed and filtered to measure the absolute abundance of every unique TCRbeta CDR3 rearrangement. Productive Simpson clonality was computed per sample as the square root of Simpson's diversity index over productive rearrangements. The clones in this table, taken by TCRdb from immuneACCESS, are in-frame only. Not every clone is retained; where verified, under half of the shortfall comes from an unresolved V gene, and the cause of the rest is unknown. The DNA was the basis for D and trimming; V, J and clone size are from that table. For this sample the table gives about 100,000 clones, of which about 90% were detected only once. The ten largest clones represent approximately 5% of the sample.

Trimming accounts for 0 bases at V and 5 bases at J, while the number of junction bases matched to no gene is 4. The CDR3 goes from the cysteine to the phenylalanine over 14 residues. This entry keeps only the CDR3 DNA: 42 bases, framed from base 1. CDR1 and CDR2, looked up from the germline V gene, are SGHRS and YFSETQ. This clone was detected only once. The antigen this receptor binds is unknown. Base qualities are missing; no much larger clone stands one base away. Sequencing was performed on peripheral blood. The rearranged chain carries TRBV5-1 and TRBJ1-2; TRBD1 agrees with 7 junctional bases. This TCR was recovered from a human donor in a cohort sampled during active COVID-19. The sequence in DNA is TGCGCCAGCAGCTTGGGGGACAGCGCGTATGGCTACACCTTC. This is translated as CASSLGDSAYGYTF.